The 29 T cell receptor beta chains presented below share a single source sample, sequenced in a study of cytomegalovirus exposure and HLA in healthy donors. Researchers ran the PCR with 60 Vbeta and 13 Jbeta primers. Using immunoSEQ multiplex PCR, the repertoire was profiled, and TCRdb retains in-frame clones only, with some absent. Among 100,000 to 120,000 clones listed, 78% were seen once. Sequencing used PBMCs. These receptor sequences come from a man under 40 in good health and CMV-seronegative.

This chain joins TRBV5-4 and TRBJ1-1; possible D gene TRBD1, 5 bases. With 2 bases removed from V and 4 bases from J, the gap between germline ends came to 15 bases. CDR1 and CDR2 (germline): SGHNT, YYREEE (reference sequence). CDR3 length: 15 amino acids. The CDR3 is CASSFMSGSSTEAFF. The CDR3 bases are TGTGCCAGCAGCTTTATGTCAGGGTCGAGCACTGAAGCTTTCTTT. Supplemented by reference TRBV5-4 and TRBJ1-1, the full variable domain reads ETGVTQSPTHLIKTRGQQVTLRCSSQSGHNTVSWYQQALGQGPQFIFQYYREEENGRGNFPPRFSGLQFPNYSSELNVNALELDDSALYLCASSFMSGSSTEAFFGQGTRLTVV.

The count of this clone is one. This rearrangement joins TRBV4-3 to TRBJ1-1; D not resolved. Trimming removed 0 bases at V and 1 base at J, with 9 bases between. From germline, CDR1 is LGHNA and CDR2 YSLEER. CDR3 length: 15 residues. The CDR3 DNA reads TGCGCCAGCAGCCAAGACTCGGGAGGGAACACTGAAGCTTTCTTT. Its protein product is CASSQDSGGNTEAFF.

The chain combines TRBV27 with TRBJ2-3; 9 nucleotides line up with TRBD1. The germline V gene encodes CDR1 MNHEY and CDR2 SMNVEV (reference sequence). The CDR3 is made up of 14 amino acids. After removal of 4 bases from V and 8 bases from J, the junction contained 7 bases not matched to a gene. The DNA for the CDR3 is TGTGCCAGCAGTTCGTGGGACAGGGCAGGTACGCAGTATTTT. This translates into CASSSWDRAGTQYF.

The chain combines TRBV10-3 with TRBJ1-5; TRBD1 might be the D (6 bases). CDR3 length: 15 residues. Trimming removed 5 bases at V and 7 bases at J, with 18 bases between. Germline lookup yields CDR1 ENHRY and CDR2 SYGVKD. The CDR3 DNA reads TGTGCCATCAGTCCAGGGGTTGGGGTAGGCCAGCCCCAGCATTTT. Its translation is CAISPGVGVGQPQHF.

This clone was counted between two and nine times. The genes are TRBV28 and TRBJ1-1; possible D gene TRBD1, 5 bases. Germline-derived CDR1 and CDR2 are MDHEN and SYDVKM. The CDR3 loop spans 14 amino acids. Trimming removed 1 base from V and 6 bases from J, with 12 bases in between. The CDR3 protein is CASSLFGGTAEAFF. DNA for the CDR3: TGTGCCAGCAGTTTATTCGGGGGGACCGCTGAAGCTTTCTTT.

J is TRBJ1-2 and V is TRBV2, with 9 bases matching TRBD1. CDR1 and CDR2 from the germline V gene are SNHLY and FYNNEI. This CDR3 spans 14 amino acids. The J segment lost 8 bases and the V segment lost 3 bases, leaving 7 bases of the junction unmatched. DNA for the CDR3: TGTGCCAGCAGTGACTTACAGGGGGCGCGAGGCTACACCTTC. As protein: CASSDLQGARGYTF.

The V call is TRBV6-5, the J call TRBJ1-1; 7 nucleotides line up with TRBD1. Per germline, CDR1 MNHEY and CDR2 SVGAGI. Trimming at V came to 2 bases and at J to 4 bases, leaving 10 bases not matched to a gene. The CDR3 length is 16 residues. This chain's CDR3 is CASSYTTGVRSTEAFF. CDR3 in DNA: TGTGCCAGCAGTTACACAACAGGGGTCCGGAGCACTGAAGCTTTCTTT.

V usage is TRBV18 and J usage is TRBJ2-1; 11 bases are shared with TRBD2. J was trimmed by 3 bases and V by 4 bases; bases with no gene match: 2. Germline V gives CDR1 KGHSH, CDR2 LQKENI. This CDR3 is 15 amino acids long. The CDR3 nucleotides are TGTGCCAGCTCACAGACTAGCGGGAACTACAATGAGCAGTTCTTC. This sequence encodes CASSQTSGNYNEQFF.

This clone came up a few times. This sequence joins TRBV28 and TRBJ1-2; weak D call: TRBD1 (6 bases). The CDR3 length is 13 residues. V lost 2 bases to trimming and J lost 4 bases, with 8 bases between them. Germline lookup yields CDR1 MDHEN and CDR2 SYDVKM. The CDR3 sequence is CASSLGQSYGYTF. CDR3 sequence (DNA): TGTGCCAGCAGTTTAGGACAGTCCTATGGCTACACCTTC.

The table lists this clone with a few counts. The CDR3 DNA reads TGCGCCAGCAGCCAACCGACGGGGGGGCAGAACACTGAAGCTTTCTTT. Protein sequence: CASSQPTGGQNTEAFF. This chain connects TRBV4-1 to TRBJ1-1, with D tentatively TRBD1 (6 bases). The germline V gene encodes CDR1 MGHRA and CDR2 YSYEKL. V dropped 2 bases and J dropped 1 base, with 14 bases sitting between them. CDR3 size: 16 residues.

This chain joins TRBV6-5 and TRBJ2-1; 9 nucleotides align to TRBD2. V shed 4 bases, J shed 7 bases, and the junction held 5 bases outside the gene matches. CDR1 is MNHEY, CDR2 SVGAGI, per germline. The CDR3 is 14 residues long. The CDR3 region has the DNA TGTGCCAGCAGTTGGAGCGGGGGGACTAATGAGCAGTTCTTC. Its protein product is CASSWSGGTNEQFF.

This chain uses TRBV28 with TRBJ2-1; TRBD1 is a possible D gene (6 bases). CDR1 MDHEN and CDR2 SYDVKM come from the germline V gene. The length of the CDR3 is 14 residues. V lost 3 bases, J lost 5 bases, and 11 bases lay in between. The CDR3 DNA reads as TGTGCCAGCAGTTTCTCGGACAGAAACAATGAGCAGTTCTTC. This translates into CASSFSDRNNEQFF.

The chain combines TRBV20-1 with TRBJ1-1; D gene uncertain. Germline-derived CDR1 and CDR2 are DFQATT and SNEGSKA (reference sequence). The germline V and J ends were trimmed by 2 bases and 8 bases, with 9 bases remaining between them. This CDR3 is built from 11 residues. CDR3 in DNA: TGCAGTGCTAGAAGAGGGCAGGAAGCTTTCTTT. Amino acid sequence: CSARRGQEAFF.

The CDR3 spells CASTLGTSGRAGIGELFF. In nucleotides, the CDR3 is TGTGCCAGCACCCTTGGGACTAGCGGGAGGGCCGGGATCGGGGAGCTGTTTTTT. The chain carries TRBV27 and TRBJ2-2; 16 bases align to TRBD2. The ends lost 7 bases at V and 7 bases at J; junction bases unmatched: 12. CDR3 length: 18 amino acids. Germline V gene data show CDR1 as MNHEY and CDR2 as SMNVEV (reference sequence).

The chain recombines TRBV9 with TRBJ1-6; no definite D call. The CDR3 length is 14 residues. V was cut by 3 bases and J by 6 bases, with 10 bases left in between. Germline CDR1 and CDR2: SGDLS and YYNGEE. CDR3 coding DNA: TGTGCCAGCAGCGCTACCGCCTTTAATTCACCCCTCCACTTT. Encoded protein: CASSATAFNSPLHF. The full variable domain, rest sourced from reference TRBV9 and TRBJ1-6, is DSGVTQTPKHLITATGQRVTLRCSPRSGDLSVYWYQQSLDQGLQFLIQYYNGEERAKGNILERFSAQQFPDLHSELNLSSLELGDSALYFCASSATAFNSPLHFGNGTRLTVT.

The CDR3 spells CASSYSEGTEAFF. The CDR3 region has the DNA TGTGCCAGCAGTTACAGTGAGGGCACTGAAGCTTTCTTT. The chain joins TRBV6-5 to TRBJ1-1; no reliable D call. From germline, CDR1 is MNHEY and CDR2 SVGAGI. The CDR3 runs 13 residues. The V end lost 2 bases, the J end lost 4 bases, and 8 bases lay between the germline ends.

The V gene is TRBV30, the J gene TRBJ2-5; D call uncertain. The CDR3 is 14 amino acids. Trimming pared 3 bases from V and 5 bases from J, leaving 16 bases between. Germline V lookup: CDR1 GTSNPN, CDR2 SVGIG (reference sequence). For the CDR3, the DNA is TGTGCCTGGAGGGCTGGAGCTTTTAGGGAGACCCAGTACTTC. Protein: CAWRAGAFRETQYF.

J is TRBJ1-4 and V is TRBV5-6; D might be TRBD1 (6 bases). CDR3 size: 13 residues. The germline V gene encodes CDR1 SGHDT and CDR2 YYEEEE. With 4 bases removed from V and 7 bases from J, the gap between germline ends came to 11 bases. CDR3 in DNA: TGTGCCAGCAGCATAACAGGGTTTGAAAAACTGTTTTTT. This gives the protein CASSITGFEKLFF.

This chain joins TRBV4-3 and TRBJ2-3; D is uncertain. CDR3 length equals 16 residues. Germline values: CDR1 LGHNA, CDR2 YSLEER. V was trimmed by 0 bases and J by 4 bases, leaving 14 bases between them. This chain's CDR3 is CASSQDSWQIADTQYF. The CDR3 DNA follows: TGCGCCAGCAGCCAAGATTCCTGGCAGATCGCAGATACGCAGTATTTT.

CDR3 loop: CASSERGPTNTGELFF. CDR3 coding DNA: TGTGCCAGCAGCGAGCGGGGACCAACAAACACCGGGGAGCTGTTTTTT. The chain has TRBV7-2 and TRBJ2-2; 7 bases match TRBD2. With 5 bases clipped from V and 2 bases from J, the junction kept 8 bases outside the gene matches. The germline V gene encodes CDR1 SGHTA and CDR2 FQGNSA. The CDR3 length is 16 residues. The full variable domain, rest sourced from reference TRBV7-2 and TRBJ2-2, is GAGVSQSPSNKVTEKGKDVELRCDPISGHTALYWYRQSLGQGLEFLIYFQGNSAPDKSGLPSDRFSAERTGGSVSTLTIQRTQQEDSAVYLCASSERGPTNTGELFFGEGSRLTVL.

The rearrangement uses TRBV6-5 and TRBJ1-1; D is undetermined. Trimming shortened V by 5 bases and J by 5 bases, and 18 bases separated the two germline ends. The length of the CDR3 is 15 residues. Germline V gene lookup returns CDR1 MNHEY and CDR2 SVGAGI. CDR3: CASSPTRFEETEAFF. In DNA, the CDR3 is TGTGCCAGCAGTCCCACCCGATTCGAGGAAACTGAAGCTTTCTTT.

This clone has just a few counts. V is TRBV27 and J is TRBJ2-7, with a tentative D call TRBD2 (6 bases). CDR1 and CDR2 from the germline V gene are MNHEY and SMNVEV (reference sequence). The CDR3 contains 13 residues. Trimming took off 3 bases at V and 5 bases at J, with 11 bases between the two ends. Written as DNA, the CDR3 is TGTGCCAGCAGTTTTCGGGGGACCAACGAGCAGTACTTC. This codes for CASSFRGTNEQYF.

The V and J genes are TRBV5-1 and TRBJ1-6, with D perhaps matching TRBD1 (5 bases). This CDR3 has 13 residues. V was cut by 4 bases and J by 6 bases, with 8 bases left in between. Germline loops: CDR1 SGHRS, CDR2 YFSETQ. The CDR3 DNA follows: TGCGCCAGCAGCCCGGGGGGTAATTCACCCCTCCACTTT. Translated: CASSPGGNSPLHF.

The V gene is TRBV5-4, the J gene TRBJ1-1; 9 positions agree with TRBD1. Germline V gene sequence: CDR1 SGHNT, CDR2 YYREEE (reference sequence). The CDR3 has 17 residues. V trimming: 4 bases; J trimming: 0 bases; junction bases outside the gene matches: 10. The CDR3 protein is CASSPQSRTGVNTEAFF. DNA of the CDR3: TGTGCCAGCAGCCCCCAATCCCGGACAGGGGTGAACACTGAAGCTTTCTTT.

CDR3 DNA sequence: TGCGCCAGCAGCCAAGCAGGGAACACCGGGGAGCTGTTTTTT. It codes for CASSQAGNTGELFF. J is TRBJ2-2 and V is TRBV4-3; no clear D. The germline V and J ends were trimmed by 1 base and 1 base, with 4 bases remaining between them. The CDR3 sequence is 14 residues long. Germline-derived CDR1 and CDR2 are LGHNA and YSLEER.

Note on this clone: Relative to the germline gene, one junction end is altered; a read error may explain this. CDR3 in amino acids: CASNQYQAQHF. The CDR3, as DNA: TGTGCCAGCAACCAGTATCAGGCCCAGCATTTT. The rearrangement uses TRBV5-8 and TRBJ1-5; D not resolved. The CDR3 covers 11 residues. CDR1 and CDR2 from the germline V gene are SGHTS and YDEGEE.

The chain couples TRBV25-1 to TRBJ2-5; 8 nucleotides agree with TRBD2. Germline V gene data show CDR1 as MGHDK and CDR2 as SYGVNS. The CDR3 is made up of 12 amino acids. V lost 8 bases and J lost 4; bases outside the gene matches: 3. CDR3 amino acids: CASGAGGETQYF. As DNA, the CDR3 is TGTGCCAGCGGGGCGGGAGGAGAGACCCAGTACTTC.

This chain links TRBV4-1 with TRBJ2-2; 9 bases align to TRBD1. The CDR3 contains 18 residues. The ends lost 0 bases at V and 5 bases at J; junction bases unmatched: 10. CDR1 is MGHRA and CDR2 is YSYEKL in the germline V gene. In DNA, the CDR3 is TGCGCCAGCAGCCAAGATCTAAGGGACAGGGTCTGGACCGGGGAGCTGTTTTTT. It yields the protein CASSQDLRDRVWTGELFF.

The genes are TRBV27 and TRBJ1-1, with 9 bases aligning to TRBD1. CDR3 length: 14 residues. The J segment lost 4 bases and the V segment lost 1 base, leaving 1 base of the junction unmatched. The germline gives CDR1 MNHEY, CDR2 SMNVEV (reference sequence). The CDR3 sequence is CASSLLTGGTEAFF. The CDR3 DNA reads TGTGCCAGCAGTTTATTGACAGGGGGCACTGAAGCTTTCTTT.